The 9 T cell receptor beta chains below all came from one sample that was sequenced in a study of blood T cell repertoires in COVID-19. Here immunoSEQ multiplex PCR was the method, and the copy in TCRdb shows in-frame clones only, minus some. The table records fewer than 45,000 clones, about 87% of them present only once. Sequencing was done on a sample of peripheral blood. Receptors were obtained from an elderly man with active COVID-19.

The chain is built from TRBV6-5 and TRBJ2-7; 7 positions agree with TRBD1. The CDR3 consists of 13 residues. Per the germline V gene, CDR1 is MNHEY and CDR2 is SVGAGI. J was trimmed by 7 bases and V by 6 bases; bases with no gene match: 9. The CDR3 protein is CASRPTGVREQYF. CDR3 sequence (DNA): TGTGCCAGCAGGCCCACAGGGGTCAGGGAGCAGTACTTC.

The genes are TRBV28 and TRBJ2-3; TRBD2 matches at 7 bases. This CDR3 spans 14 amino acids. V lost 6 bases, J lost 2 bases, and 5 bases stayed unmatched. Germline V gene sequence: CDR1 MDHEN, CDR2 SYDVKM. The CDR3 reads CASRSGGFTDTQYF. The CDR3 nucleotides read TGTGCCAGCAGATCGGGGGGATTCACAGATACGCAGTATTTT.

In its sample, this clone was seen once. The chain joins TRBV30 to TRBJ2-7; D is unclear. Trimming removed 1 base at V and 2 bases at J, with 6 bases between. CDR1 and CDR2 (germline): GTSNPN, SVGIG (reference sequence). The length of the CDR3 is 12 residues. CDR3 in DNA: TGTGCCTGGAGTGCTTCCGCCTACGAGCAGTACTTC. It codes for CAWSASAYEQYF. Filled out from reference TRBV30 and TRBJ2-7, the complete variable domain reads SQTIHQWPATLVQPVGSPLSLECTVEGTSNPNLYWYRQAAGRGLQLLFYSVGIGQISSEVPQNLSASRPQDRQFILSSKKLLLSDSGFYLCAWSASAYEQYFGPGTRLTVT.

The chain carries TRBV6-5 and TRBJ1-6; D ambiguous. CDR1 is MNHEY and CDR2 is SVGAGI in the germline V gene. Trimming pared 8 bases from V and 3 bases from J, leaving 8 bases between. The CDR3 length is 13 residues. The CDR3 spells CASERDYNSPLHF. CDR3 coding DNA: TGTGCCAGCGAGCGGGACTATAATTCACCCCTCCACTTT.

The chain's CDR3 is CASSTQIDYGYTF. The CDR3 bases are TGCGCCAGCAGTACCCAGATCGACTATGGCTACACCTTC. V gene TRBV10-2 combines with J gene TRBJ1-2; the D is unclear. The CDR3 spans 13 residues. With 5 bases removed from V and 3 bases from J, the gap between germline ends came to 10 bases. Germline V gene data show CDR1 as WSHSY and CDR2 as SAAADI.

The chain has TRBV6-5 and TRBJ1-1; D possibly corresponds to TRBD1 (5 bases). Per germline, CDR1 MNHEY and CDR2 SVGAGI. This CDR3 is 14 amino acids long. Trimming removed 5 bases from V and 4 bases from J, with 14 bases in between. The CDR3 DNA follows: TGTGCCAGCAGTCCCCTCGGGGGTCCCACTGAAGCTTTCTTT. This translates into CASSPLGGPTEAFF.

The V call is TRBV6-5, the J call TRBJ2-7, with 10 bases fitting TRBD1. This CDR3 has 16 residues. Germline loops: CDR1 MNHEY, CDR2 SVGAGI. The J segment lost 3 bases and the V segment lost 0 bases, leaving 5 bases of the junction unmatched. The CDR3, as DNA: TGTGCCAGCAGTTACTCCCGACAGGGGGCGATCTACGAGCAGTACTTC. The encoded protein is CASSYSRQGAIYEQYF.

The rearrangement joins TRBV27 to TRBJ1-2; 7 positions match TRBD1. V gave up 5 bases and J gave up 8 bases; unmatched junction bases: 11. The CDR3 sequence is 14 residues long. The germline V gene has CDR1 MNHEY and CDR2 SMNVEV (reference sequence). The DNA of the CDR3 is TGTGCCAGCAGTCCTGGGGGACAGTTAGGGGGCTACACCTTC. This gives the protein CASSPGGQLGGYTF.

V and J are TRBV30 and TRBJ2-7, with D tentatively TRBD1 (5 bases). This CDR3 comprises 12 residues. Trimming stripped 0 bases from V and 3 bases from J, with 6 bases between. Germline V gene data show CDR1 as GTSNPN and CDR2 as SVGIG (reference sequence). The CDR3 sequence is CAWSVQDYEQYF. The CDR3 nucleotides read TGTGCCTGGAGTGTACAGGACTACGAGCAGTACTTC.